The entry that follows covers one T cell receptor beta chain sequence. Sequencing was performed with immunoSEQ multiplex PCR; in TCRdb, only in-frame clones are kept and a portion is missing. Here the sample spans fewer than 35,000 clones, around 87% being singletons. This entry comes from a study of T cell changes during pregnancy in multiple sclerosis. Germline CDR1 and CDR2: SGHNT and YENEEA. The trim removed 3 bases at V and 7 bases at J, leaving 5 bases unmatched. This CDR3 is 14 amino acids long. V is TRBV11-3 and J is TRBJ2-1; 8 bases align to TRBD2. The sample consisted of CD4+ T cells from peripheral blood mononuclear cells, taken in the third trimester of pregnancy. The TCR was taken from a female donor in good health, enrolled as a control in a pregnancy study. In DNA form, the CDR3 reads TGTGCCAGCAGCTTGAGCGGGGGTTTTAATGAGCAGTTCTTC. This sequence encodes CASSLSGGFNEQFF.